One sample yielded the 30 T cell receptor beta chains listed below, sequenced in a study of blood T cell repertoires in COVID-19. Sequenced by immunoSEQ multiplex PCR; TCRdb stores in-frame clones only, minus some. The sample consists of just over 300,000 clones, around nine tenths of them appearing once. Sequenced material: PBMCs or T cells enriched from blood (not recorded which). The receptors were gathered from a woman between 40 and 55 years old who had recovered from COVID-19.

This chain joins TRBV7-9 and TRBJ2-5, with D perhaps matching TRBD2 (7 bases). There are 16 residues in the CDR3. Trimming took off 3 bases at V and 2 bases at J, with 16 bases between the two ends. Germline V gene data show CDR1 as SEHNR and CDR2 as FQNEAQ (reference sequence). This CDR3 is CASSFPAGEGQETQYF. Here the CDR3 DNA reads TGTGCCAGCAGCTTCCCGGCAGGGGAGGGGCAAGAGACCCAGTACTTC.

This chain connects TRBV5-6 to TRBJ2-2; D is perhaps TRBD2 (6 bases). The germline gives CDR1 SGHDT, CDR2 YYEEEE. CDR3 size: 15 residues. V shed 2 bases and J shed 7 bases, with 15 bases lying between them. CDR3 residues: CASSFLSSAGGELFF. The CDR3, as DNA: TGTGCCAGCAGCTTCCTGTCTAGCGCGGGCGGGGAGCTGTTTTTT.

This chain uses TRBV28 with TRBJ1-2; tentatively, D is TRBD1 (5 bases). Germline CDR1 MDHEN, CDR2 SYDVKM. The CDR3 is made up of 14 amino acids. Trimming removed 2 bases from V and 7 bases from J, with 14 bases in between. The CDR3 nucleotides are TGTGCCAGCAGTTTAACAGGCCCAGGGTCTGGCTACACCTTC. It yields the protein CASSLTGPGSGYTF.

V gene TRBV6-2 or TRBV6-3 combines with J gene TRBJ2-7, with TRBD2 identical over 7 bases. CDR1 and CDR2 (germline): MNHEY, SVGEGT. CDR3 length: 12 amino acids. With V trimmed by 4 bases and J by 6 bases, 3 bases remained unmatched. CDR3 nucleotides: TGTGCCAGCAGTTCCCAGCGGGGCGAGCAGTACTTC. It specifies CASSSQRGEQYF.

The rearrangement joins TRBV5-1 to TRBJ2-7; 9 bases fit TRBD1. The CDR3 runs 16 residues. Germline trimming cut 4 bases from V and 2 bases from J; bases unmatched to any gene: 10. Germline V lookup: CDR1 SGHRS, CDR2 YFSETQ. CDR3 in DNA: TGCGCCAGCAGCCCACAACCACAGGGGGCAACCTACGAGCAGTACTTC. Translation gives CASSPQPQGATYEQYF. The full variable domain, rest sourced from reference TRBV5-1 and TRBJ2-7, is KAGVTQTPRYLIKTRGQQVTLSCSPISGHRSVSWYQQTPGQGLQFLFEYFSETQRNKGNFPGRFSGRQFSNSRSEMNVSTLELGDSALYLCASSPQPQGATYEQYFGPGTRLTVT.

This chain uses TRBV7-9 with TRBJ2-7, with D unresolved. Germline values: CDR1 SEHNR, CDR2 FQNEAQ (reference sequence). The V end lost 5 bases, the J end lost 6 bases, and 17 bases lay between the germline ends. The CDR3 is 14 residues long. This chain's CDR3 is CASSRETGAGEQYF. For the CDR3, the DNA is TGTGCCAGCAGCCGAGAGACTGGCGCTGGCGAGCAGTACTTC. Looking up the rest from reference TRBV7-9 and TRBJ2-7 gives the full variable domain: DTGVSQNPRHKITKRGQNVTFRCDPISEHNRLYWYRQTLGQGPEFLTYFQNEAQLEKSRLLSDRFSAERPKGSFSTLEIQRTEQGDSAMYLCASSRETGAGEQYFGPGTRLTVT.

The V and J genes are TRBV3-1 (or the pseudogene TRBV3-2) and TRBJ1-5; D gene unclear. CDR3 length: 14 amino acids. Germline V gives CDR1 LGHDT, CDR2 YNNKEL (reference sequence). The ends were cut back, 0 bases at V and 7 bases at J, with 10 bases in the middle. The CDR3 region has the DNA TGTGCCAGCAGCCAAGATGCTGGCAGGCAGCCCCAGCATTTT. Translating gives CASSQDAGRQPQHF.

V usage is TRBV30 and J usage is TRBJ1-4, with 7 bases lining up with TRBD1. V lost 4 bases to trimming and J lost 5 bases; unmatched junction nucleotides: 4. CDR1 and CDR2 from the germline V gene are GTSNPN and SVGIG (reference sequence). The CDR3 length is 13 residues. CDR3 DNA sequence: TGTGCCTGGACGACAGGGACCAATGAAAAACTGTTTTTT. Translation gives CAWTTGTNEKLFF.

V is TRBV6-5 and J is TRBJ1-4, with D perhaps TRBD1 (5 bases). V was trimmed by 8 bases and J by 0 bases, leaving 13 bases between them. The CDR3 spans 15 residues. Per the germline V gene, CDR1 is MNHEY and CDR2 is SVGAGI. The CDR3 DNA reads as TGTGCCAGCCGGGGGACCGATGCAACTAATGAAAAACTGTTTTTT. Translating gives CASRGTDATNEKLFF.

CDR3 nucleotides: TGTGCCAGCCGGGGCGTAGGGGGCCCAAACTATGGCTACACCTTC. Protein sequence: CASRGVGGPNYGYTF. J is TRBJ1-2 and V is TRBV5-4; 7 bases are a match to TRBD1. Germline assignment: CDR1 SGHNT and CDR2 YYREEE (reference sequence). Unmatched junction bases numbered 11, after V lost 7 bases and J lost 2 bases. The CDR3 has 15 residues.

The J gene is TRBJ2-2, the V gene TRBV5-8; D call uncertain. Trimming shortened V by 0 bases and J by 9 bases, and 9 bases separated the two germline ends. The CDR3 covers 13 residues. The germline V gene has CDR1 SGHTS and CDR2 YDEGEE. The CDR3 spells CASSLVLSRELFF. CDR3 DNA: TGTGCCAGCAGCTTGGTGCTGAGCCGGGAGCTGTTTTTT.

The J gene is TRBJ2-5, the V gene TRBV9, with 7 bases identical to TRBD1. J gave up 4 bases and V 4 bases, and 4 bases lay outside the gene matches. CDR1 and CDR2 from the germline V gene are SGDLS and YYNGEE. CDR3 length: 13 residues. The DNA for the CDR3 is TGTGCCAGCAGCCGGGACAGCCGAGAGACCCAGTACTTC. Translation gives CASSRDSRETQYF.

This chain links TRBV28 with TRBJ2-2; D uncertain. Per the germline V gene, CDR1 is MDHEN and CDR2 is SYDVKM. CDR3 size: 14 residues. Trimming cost V 6 bases and J 1 base, with 9 bases left between them. For the CDR3, the DNA is TGTGCCAGCAGGGAACAGCAGAACACCGGGGAGCTGTTTTTT. Translating gives CASREQQNTGELFF.

The V gene is TRBV7-3, the J gene TRBJ1-2; D gene uncertain. CDR1 is SGHTA and CDR2 is FQGTGA in the germline V gene. The CDR3 extends over 15 amino acids. V was pared by 1 base and J by 4 bases, with 13 bases between. CDR3 residues: CASSLNPGIGYGYTF. In DNA form, the CDR3 reads TGTGCCAGCAGCTTAAATCCGGGGATTGGCTATGGCTACACCTTC.

The rearrangement joins TRBV7-9 to TRBJ1-4; 9 nucleotides agree with TRBD1. V dropped 4 bases and J dropped 6; count of bases not matched to a gene: 9. This CDR3 has 16 amino acids. Germline-derived CDR1 and CDR2 are SEHNR and FQNEAQ (reference sequence). The CDR3 DNA reads TGTGCCAGCAGCTGGTCCTGGGACAGGGAATATGAAAAACTGTTTTTT. It translates to CASSWSWDREYEKLFF. Full variable domain (outside the CDR3, taken from reference TRBV7-9 and TRBJ1-4): DTGVSQNPRHKITKRGQNVTFRCDPISEHNRLYWYRQTLGQGPEFLTYFQNEAQLEKSRLLSDRFSAERPKGSFSTLEIQRTEQGDSAMYLCASSWSWDREYEKLFFGSGTQLSVL.

The chain links TRBV27 to TRBJ2-2, with D possibly matching TRBD1 (6 bases). The V end lost 6 bases, the J end lost 7 bases, and 15 bases lay between the germline ends. Per the germline V gene, CDR1 is MNHEY and CDR2 is SMNVEV (reference sequence). The CDR3 sequence is 14 residues long. The CDR3 region is CASRVTGTDGELFF. The CDR3 nucleotides are TGTGCCAGCAGGGTGACAGGTACTGACGGGGAGCTGTTTTTT.

V usage is TRBV5-1 and J usage is TRBJ2-7; possible D gene TRBD1, 6 bases. V was shortened by 5 bases and J by 4 bases, with 13 bases between the two germline ends. Germline CDR1 is SGHRS and CDR2 is YFSETQ. This CDR3 contains 13 residues. The CDR3 DNA follows: TGCGCCAGCAGTCCAGGGGATATATACGAGCAGTACTTC. Translating it yields CASSPGDIYEQYF.

The chain recombines TRBV18 with TRBJ2-5, with D perhaps TRBD2 (6 bases). V was pared by 4 bases and J by 1 base, with 10 bases between. There are 14 residues in the CDR3. The germline CDR1 and CDR2 sequences are KGHSH and LQKENI. CDR3 residues: CASSLRDFQETQYF. DNA for the CDR3: TGTGCCAGCTCACTTAGGGACTTCCAAGAGACCCAGTACTTC. The full variable domain, in which reference TRBV18 and TRBJ2-5 provide the parts outside the CDR3, is NAGVMQNPRHLVRRRGQEARLRCSPMKGHSHVYWYRQLPEEGLKFMVYLQKENIIDESGMPKERFSAEFPKEGPSILRIQQVVRGDSAAYFCASSLRDFQETQYFGPGTRLLVL.

The chain combines TRBV12-3 or TRBV12-4 with TRBJ1-2; unclear D gene. V was cut by 1 base and J by 7 bases, with 10 bases left in between. CDR3 length: 13 residues. The CDR3 coding sequence is TGTGCCAGCAGTTTAGAGGGAGAGGGTGGCTACACCTTC. It specifies CASSLEGEGGYTF.

This clone was seen a handful of times. This chain links TRBV19 with TRBJ2-7, with TRBD2 as a possible D gene (6 bases). Germline V CDR1 and CDR2: LNHDA, SQIVND (reference sequence). The length of the CDR3 is 15 residues. Trimming stripped 5 bases from V and 2 bases from J, with 16 bases between. The CDR3, as DNA: TGTGCCAGTAGTCTGGCCGGGACTGAGGCCTACGAGCAGTACTTC. Protein product: CASSLAGTEAYEQYF. Complete variable domain (other parts from reference TRBV19 and TRBJ2-7): DGGITQSPKYLFRKEGQNVTLSCEQNLNHDAMYWYRQDPGQGLRLIYYSQIVNDFQKGDIAEGYSVSREKKESFPLTVTSAQKNPTAFYLCASSLAGTEAYEQYFGPGTRLTVT.

The chain employs TRBV7-2 and TRBJ2-3; TRBD1 might be the D (6 bases). CDR1 and CDR2 (germline): SGHTA, FQGNSA. The CDR3 runs to 15 residues. V shed 3 bases and J shed 2 bases, with 12 bases lying between them. CDR3 DNA: TGTGCCAGCAGCTTGGTGGGGGCCCACACAGATACGCAGTATTTT. It specifies CASSLVGAHTDTQYF.

This clone was observed once. The genes are TRBV5-1 and TRBJ2-1; TRBD1 might be the D (5 bases). This CDR3 has 14 residues. Germline values: CDR1 SGHRS, CDR2 YFSETQ. The V end was cut by 0 bases, the J end by 5 bases, with 9 bases between. CDR3 bases: TGCGCCAGCAGCTTGGGACAGTCTGACAATGAGCAGTTCTTC. Its protein product is CASSLGQSDNEQFF.

CDR3 coding DNA: TGTGCCACCAGCAGAGATGGAGGGTACGAGCAGTACTTC. As protein: CATSRDGGYEQYF. The chain employs TRBV15 and TRBJ2-7, with D tentatively TRBD2 (6 bases). The V end was cut by 0 bases, the J end by 4 bases, with 7 bases between. Germline V gives CDR1 LNHNV, CDR2 YYDKDF (reference sequence). The CDR3 length is 13 residues.

The gene calls are TRBV24-1 and TRBJ2-1, with 7 bases identical to TRBD2. The CDR3 totals 13 residues. Germline V lookup: CDR1 KGHDR, CDR2 SFDVKD. V gave up 4 bases and J gave up 6 bases; unmatched junction bases: 2. The CDR3 spells CATSDASGNEQFF. In nucleotides, the CDR3 is TGTGCCACCAGTGACGCTAGCGGCAATGAGCAGTTCTTC.

This sequence joins TRBV19 and TRBJ1-2; tentatively, D is TRBD1 (5 bases). Between the trimmed V and J ends, which lost 0 bases and 7 bases, there was a span of 9 bases. The germline V gene has CDR1 LNHDA and CDR2 SQIVND (reference sequence). This CDR3 comprises 13 residues. The CDR3, as DNA: TGTGCCAGTAGTATAGATCTAAGGGGTGGCTACACCTTC. Its translation is CASSIDLRGGYTF. The full variable domain, with the rest looked up from reference TRBV19 and TRBJ1-2, is DGGITQSPKYLFRKEGQNVTLSCEQNLNHDAMYWYRQDPGQGLRLIYYSQIVNDFQKGDIAEGYSVSREKKESFPLTVTSAQKNPTAFYLCASSIDLRGGYTFGSGTRLTVV.

V is TRBV2 and J is TRBJ1-3, with no clear D. The germline CDR1 and CDR2 sequences are SNHLY and FYNNEI. Trimming took 11 bases from V and 3 from J, leaving 23 bases between them. The CDR3 runs 16 residues. CDR3 amino acids: CAQWNPARLIGNTIYF. CDR3 bases: TGTGCCCAATGGAACCCCGCCAGGCTGATTGGAAACACCATATATTTT.

The chain has TRBV11-2 and TRBJ2-1; 9 bases agree with TRBD2. Germline loops: CDR1 SGHAT, CDR2 FQNNGV. The CDR3 spans 15 residues. V gave up 3 bases and J gave up 4 bases; unmatched junction bases: 4. The CDR3 DNA is TGTGCCAGCAGCTTCCGACTAGCGGCTTACAATGAGCAGTTCTTC. Residues: CASSFRLAAYNEQFF.

This rearrangement joins TRBV30 to TRBJ1-3; possible D gene TRBD1, 5 bases. Germline V lookup: CDR1 GTSNPN, CDR2 SVGIG (reference sequence). Trimming removed 4 bases from V and 2 bases from J, with 18 bases in between. CDR3 length: 16 amino acids. CDR3 loop: CAWKQRGDLAGNTIYF. The DNA of the CDR3 is TGTGCCTGGAAACAACGGGGGGATCTAGCTGGAAACACCATATATTTT. Variable domain in full (rest from reference TRBV30 and TRBJ1-3): SQTIHQWPATLVQPVGSPLSLECTVEGTSNPNLYWYRQAAGRGLQLLFYSVGIGQISSEVPQNLSASRPQDRQFILSSKKLLLSDSGFYLCAWKQRGDLAGNTIYFGEGSWLTVV.

The V gene is TRBV13, the J gene TRBJ1-3; D ambiguous. This CDR3 region has 14 residues. V lost 4 bases to trimming and J lost 0 bases, with 7 bases between them. The V gene's germline CDR1 is PRHDT and CDR2 FYEKMQ (reference sequence). The CDR3 protein is CASSSGVSGNTIYF. As DNA, the CDR3 is TGTGCCAGCAGCTCCGGGGTCTCTGGAAACACCATATATTTT.

CDR3 sequence reads: CATSGSTGDGYTF. The CDR3 coding sequence is TGTGCCACCAGTGGTTCGACAGGGGATGGCTACACCTTC. J is TRBJ1-2 and V is TRBV24-1; TRBD1 matches at 8 bases. V was clipped by 5 bases and J by 6 bases; unmatched bases: 4. This CDR3 is built from 13 residues. In germline, CDR1 is KGHDR, CDR2 SFDVKD.